This T cell receptor (beta chain) is drawn from a study of T cells in Graves' hyperthyroidism and ophthalmopathy. The length of the CDR3 is 15 residues. From germline, CDR1 is MNHNS and CDR2 SASEGT. Trimming cost V 0 bases and J 4 bases, with 7 bases left between them. Amplified regions were TCR beta CDR3 sequences from RNA transcripts. In the first-round RT-PCR of the TCR CDR3, the HTBI primer set was used. TCRdb itself ran the multiplex PCR reads through MiXCR, one entry per CDR3 protein. The table has a few hundred thousand distinct CDR3 sequences, about 20% seen once. The V call is TRBV6-1, the J call TRBJ1-6; no clear D gene. The sample consisted of blood. This TCR was sampled from a woman aged 50 to 65 with Graves' hyperthyroidism. The CDR3 protein is CASSEAGGYNSPLHF. In nucleotides, the CDR3 is TGTGCCAGCAGTGAAGCAGGCGGATATAATTCACCCCTCCACTTT.